This TCR beta chain was sequenced in a study of CD8 T cells in Susac syndrome. Findings of the study overall: The number of individuals included in the study's TCR sequencing and HLA analysis was acknowledged as relatively small.

CD8+ and CD4+ T cells taken from blood had their TCR beta sequenced. Negative isolation was used for CD8+ and CD4+ T cells, and FACS enrichment was applied to TEMRA cells. Reverse transcription of about 0.5 to 1 ug RNA used random hexamers. The TCR beta CDR3 was amplified by immunoSEQ multiplex PCR across 54 Vbeta, 13 Jbeta. Using its own MiXCR run on the immunoSEQ multiplex PCR reads, TCRdb lists one record per CDR3 protein. Seen here are approximately 180,000 distinct CDR3 sequences, 90% to 95% observed once, and the top ten hold roughly 0.1%. Looked up from germline, CDR1 is LGHDT and CDR2 is YNNKEL (reference sequence). The V and J ends lost 1 base and 1 base respectively, with 7 bases between them. The CDR3 is 14 residues long. In regard to this clonotype: Its antigen is as yet unknown.

This rearrangement joins TRBV3-1 to TRBJ1-2; D unresolved. This TCR derives from a human donor with multiple sclerosis. Sample: CD4+ T cells from PBMCs. The CDR3 region is CASSQGSSNYGYTF. The CDR3 DNA reads as TGTGCCAGCAGCCAAGGAAGCAGTAACTATGGCTACACCTTC.